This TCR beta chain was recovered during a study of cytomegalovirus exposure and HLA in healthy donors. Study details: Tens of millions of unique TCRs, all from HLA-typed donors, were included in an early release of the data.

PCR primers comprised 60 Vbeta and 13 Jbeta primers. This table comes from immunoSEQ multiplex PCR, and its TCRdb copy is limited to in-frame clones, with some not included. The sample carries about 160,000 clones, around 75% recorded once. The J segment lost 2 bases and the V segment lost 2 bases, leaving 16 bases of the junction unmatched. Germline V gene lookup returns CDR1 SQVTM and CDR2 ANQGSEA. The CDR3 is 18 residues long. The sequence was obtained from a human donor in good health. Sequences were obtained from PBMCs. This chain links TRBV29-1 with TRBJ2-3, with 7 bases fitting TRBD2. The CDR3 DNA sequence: TGCAGCGTTGAACCGTGGGGGGGTAGCGGTGGGGCCACAGATACGCAGTATTTT. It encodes CSVEPWGGSGGATDTQYF.